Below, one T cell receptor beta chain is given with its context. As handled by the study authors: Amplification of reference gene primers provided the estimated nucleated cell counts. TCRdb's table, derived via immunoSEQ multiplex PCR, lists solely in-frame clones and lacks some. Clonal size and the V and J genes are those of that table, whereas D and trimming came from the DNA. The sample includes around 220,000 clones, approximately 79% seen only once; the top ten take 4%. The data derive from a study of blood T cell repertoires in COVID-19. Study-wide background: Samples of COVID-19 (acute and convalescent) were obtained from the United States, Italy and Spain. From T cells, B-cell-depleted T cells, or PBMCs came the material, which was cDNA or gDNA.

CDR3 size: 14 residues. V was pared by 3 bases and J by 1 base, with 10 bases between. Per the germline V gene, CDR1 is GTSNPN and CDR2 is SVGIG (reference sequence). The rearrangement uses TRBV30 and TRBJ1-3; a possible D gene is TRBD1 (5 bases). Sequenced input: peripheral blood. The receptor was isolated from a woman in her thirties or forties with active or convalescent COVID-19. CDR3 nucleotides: TGTGCCTGGAGGGACACAAGTTCTGGAAACACCATATATTTT. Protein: CAWRDTSSGNTIYF.